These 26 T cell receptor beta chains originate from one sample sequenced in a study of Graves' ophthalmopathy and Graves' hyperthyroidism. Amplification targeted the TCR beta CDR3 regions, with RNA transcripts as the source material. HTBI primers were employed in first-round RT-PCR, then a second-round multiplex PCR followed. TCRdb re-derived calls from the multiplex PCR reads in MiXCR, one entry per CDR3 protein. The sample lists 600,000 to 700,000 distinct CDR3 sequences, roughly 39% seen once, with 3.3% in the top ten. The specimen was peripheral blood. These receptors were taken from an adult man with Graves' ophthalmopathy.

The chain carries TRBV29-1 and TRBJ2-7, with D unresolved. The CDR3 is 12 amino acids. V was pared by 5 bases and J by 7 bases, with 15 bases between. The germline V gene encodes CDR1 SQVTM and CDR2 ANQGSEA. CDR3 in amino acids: CSVRREYNEQYF. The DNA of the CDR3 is TGCAGCGTTAGAAGAGAATACAATGAGCAGTACTTC.

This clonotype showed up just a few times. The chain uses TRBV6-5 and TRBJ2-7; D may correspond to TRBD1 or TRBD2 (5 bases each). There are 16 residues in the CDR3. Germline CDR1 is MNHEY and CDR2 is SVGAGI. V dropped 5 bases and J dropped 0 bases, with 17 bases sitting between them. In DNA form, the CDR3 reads TGTGCCAGCAGTGATAGTCTCCGGGGCGGCTCCTACGAGCAGTACTTC. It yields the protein CASSDSLRGGSYEQYF.

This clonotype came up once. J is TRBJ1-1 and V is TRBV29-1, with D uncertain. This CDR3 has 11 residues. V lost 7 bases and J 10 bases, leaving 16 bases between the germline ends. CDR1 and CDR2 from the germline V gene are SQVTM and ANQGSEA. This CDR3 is CSAIQGLGAFF. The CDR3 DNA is TGCAGCGCTATACAAGGTTTAGGAGCTTTCTTT. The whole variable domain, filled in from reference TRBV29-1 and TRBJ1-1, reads SAVISQKPSRDICQRGTSLTIQCQVDSQVTMMFWYRQQPGQSLTLIATANQGSEATYESGFVIDKFPISRPNLTFSTLTVSNMSPEDSSIYLCSAIQGLGAFFGQGTRLTVV.

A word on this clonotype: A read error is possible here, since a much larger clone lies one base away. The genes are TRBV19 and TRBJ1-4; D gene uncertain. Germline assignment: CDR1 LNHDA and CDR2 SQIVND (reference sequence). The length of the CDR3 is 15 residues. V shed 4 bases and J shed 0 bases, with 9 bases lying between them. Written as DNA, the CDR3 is TGTGCCAGTAGTACACAGTTTGCAACTAATGAAAAACTGTTTTTT. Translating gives CASSTQFATNEKLFF.

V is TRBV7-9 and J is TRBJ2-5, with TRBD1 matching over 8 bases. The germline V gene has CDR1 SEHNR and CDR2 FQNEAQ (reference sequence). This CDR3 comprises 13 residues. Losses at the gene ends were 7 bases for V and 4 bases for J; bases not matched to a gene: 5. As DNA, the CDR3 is TGTGCCAGCACCCCGGGGACAGGAGAGACCCAGTACTTC. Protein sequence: CASTPGTGETQYF.

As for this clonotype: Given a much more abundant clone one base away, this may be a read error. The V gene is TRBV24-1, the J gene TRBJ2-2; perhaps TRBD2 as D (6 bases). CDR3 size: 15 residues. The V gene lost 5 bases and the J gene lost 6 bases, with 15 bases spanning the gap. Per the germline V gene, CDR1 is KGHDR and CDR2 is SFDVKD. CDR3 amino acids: CATSAGSGGPGELFF. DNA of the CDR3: TGTGCCACCAGTGCCGGGAGTGGAGGTCCCGGGGAGCTGTTTTTT.

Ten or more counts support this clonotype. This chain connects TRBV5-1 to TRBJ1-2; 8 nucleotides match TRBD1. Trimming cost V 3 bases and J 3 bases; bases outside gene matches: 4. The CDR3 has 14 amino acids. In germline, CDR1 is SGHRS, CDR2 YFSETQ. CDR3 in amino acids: CASSSSTGDYGYTF. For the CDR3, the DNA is TGCGCCAGCAGCTCATCGACAGGGGACTATGGCTACACCTTC. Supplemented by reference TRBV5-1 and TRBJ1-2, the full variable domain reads KAGVTQTPRYLIKTRGQQVTLSCSPISGHRSVSWYQQTPGQGLQFLFEYFSETQRNKGNFPGRFSGRQFSNSRSEMNVSTLELGDSALYLCASSSSTGDYGYTFGSGTRLTVV.

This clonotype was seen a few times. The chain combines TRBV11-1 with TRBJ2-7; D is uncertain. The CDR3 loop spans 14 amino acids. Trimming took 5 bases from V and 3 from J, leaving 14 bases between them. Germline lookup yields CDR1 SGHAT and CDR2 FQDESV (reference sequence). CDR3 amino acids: CASSQGGGYYEQYF. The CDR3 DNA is TGTGCCAGCAGCCAAGGTGGCGGCTACTACGAGCAGTACTTC.

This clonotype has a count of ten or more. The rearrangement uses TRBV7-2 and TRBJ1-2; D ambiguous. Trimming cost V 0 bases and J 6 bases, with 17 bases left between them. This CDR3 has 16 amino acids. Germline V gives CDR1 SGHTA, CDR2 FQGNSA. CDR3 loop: CASSLASADPRHGYTF. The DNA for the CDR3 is TGTGCCAGCAGCTTAGCGTCGGCAGATCCAAGACATGGCTACACCTTC.

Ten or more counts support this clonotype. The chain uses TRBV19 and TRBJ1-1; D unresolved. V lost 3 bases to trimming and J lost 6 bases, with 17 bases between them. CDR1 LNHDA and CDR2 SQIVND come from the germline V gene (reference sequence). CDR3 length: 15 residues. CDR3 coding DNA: TGTGCCAGTAGTATTTGGACCGACACTAACCCTGAAGCTTTCTTT. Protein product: CASSIWTDTNPEAFF.

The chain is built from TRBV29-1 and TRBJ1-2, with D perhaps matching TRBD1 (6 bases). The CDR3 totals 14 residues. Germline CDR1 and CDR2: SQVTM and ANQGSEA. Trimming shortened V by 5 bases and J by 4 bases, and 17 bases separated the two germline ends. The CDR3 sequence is CSVTPGHDTYGYTF. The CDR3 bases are TGCAGCGTTACCCCGGGACACGACACCTATGGCTACACCTTC.

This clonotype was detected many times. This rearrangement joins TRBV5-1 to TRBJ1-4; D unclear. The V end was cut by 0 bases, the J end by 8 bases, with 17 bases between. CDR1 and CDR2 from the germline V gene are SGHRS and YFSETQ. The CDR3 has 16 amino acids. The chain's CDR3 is CASSLAASSGLEKLFF. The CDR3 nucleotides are TGCGCCAGCAGCTTGGCCGCCAGCTCTGGGTTGGAAAAACTGTTTTTT.

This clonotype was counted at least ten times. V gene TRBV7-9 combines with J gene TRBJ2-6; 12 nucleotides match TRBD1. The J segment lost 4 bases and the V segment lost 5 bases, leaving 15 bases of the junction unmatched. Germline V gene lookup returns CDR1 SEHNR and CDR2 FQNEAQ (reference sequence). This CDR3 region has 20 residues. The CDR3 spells CASSTGTGGAISSGANVLTF. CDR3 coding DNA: TGTGCCAGCAGCACGGGGACAGGGGGCGCGATCTCCTCAGGGGCCAACGTCCTGACTTTC. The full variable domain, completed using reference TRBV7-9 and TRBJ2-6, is DTGVSQNPRHKITKRGQNVTFRCDPISEHNRLYWYRQTLGQGPEFLTYFQNEAQLEKSRLLSDRFSAERPKGSFSTLEIQRTEQGDSAMYLCASSTGTGGAISSGANVLTFGAGSRLTVL.

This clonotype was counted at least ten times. In DNA form, the CDR3 reads TGTGCCAGCAGCCTGGGGGGAGGAGAAAAACTGTTTTTT. As protein: CASSLGGGEKLFF. The V gene is TRBV2, the J gene TRBJ1-4; possible D gene TRBD1, 5 bases. CDR1 is SNHLY and CDR2 is FYNNEI in the germline V gene. V lost 6 bases and J 8 bases, leaving 13 bases between the germline ends. This CDR3 region has 13 residues.

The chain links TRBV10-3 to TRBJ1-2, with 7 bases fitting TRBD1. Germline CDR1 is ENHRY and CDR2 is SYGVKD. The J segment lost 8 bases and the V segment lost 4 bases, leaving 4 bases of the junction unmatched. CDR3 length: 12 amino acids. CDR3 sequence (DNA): TGTGCCATCAGTGTTAGGGACAGCGGCTACACCTTC. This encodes CAISVRDSGYTF.

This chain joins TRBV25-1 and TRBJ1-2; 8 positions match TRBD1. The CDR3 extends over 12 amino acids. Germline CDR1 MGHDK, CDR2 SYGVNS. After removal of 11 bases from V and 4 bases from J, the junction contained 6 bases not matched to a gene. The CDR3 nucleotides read TGTGCCGTTGGGACAGGCCTCTATGGCTACACCTTC. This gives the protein CAVGTGLYGYTF.

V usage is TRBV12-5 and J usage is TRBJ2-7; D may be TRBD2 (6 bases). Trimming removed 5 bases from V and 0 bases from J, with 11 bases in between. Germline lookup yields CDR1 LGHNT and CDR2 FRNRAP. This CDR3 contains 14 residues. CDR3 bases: TGTGCTAGTGGTGGGGGAGGTGGCTCCTACGAGCAGTACTTC. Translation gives CASGGGGGSYEQYF.

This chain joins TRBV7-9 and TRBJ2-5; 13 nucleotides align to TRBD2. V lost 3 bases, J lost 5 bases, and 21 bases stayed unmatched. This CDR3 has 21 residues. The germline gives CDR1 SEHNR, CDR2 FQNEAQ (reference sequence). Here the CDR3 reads CASSLGQSRLAGGGILETQYF. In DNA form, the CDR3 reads TGTGCCAGCAGCTTGGGACAATCTCGACTAGCGGGAGGAGGTATTCTTGAGACCCAGTACTTC.

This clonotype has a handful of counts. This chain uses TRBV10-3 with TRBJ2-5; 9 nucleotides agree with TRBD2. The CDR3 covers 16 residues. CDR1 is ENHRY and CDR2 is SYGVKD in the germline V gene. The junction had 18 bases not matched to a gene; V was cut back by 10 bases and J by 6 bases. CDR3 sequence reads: CASRPEGAGGQKTQYF. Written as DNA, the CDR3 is TGTGCCAGCAGACCCGAAGGGGCGGGGGGGCAAAAGACCCAGTACTTC.

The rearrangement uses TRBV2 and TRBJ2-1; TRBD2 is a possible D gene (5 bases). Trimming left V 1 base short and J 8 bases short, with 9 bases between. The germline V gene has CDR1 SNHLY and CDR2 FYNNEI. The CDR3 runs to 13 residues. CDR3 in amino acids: CASSEGPGDEQFF. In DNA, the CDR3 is TGTGCCAGCAGTGAAGGACCCGGGGATGAGCAGTTCTTC.

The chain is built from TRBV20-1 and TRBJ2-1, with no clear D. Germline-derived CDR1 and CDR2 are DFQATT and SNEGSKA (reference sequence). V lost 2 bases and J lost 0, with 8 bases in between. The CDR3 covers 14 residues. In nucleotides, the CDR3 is TGCAGTGCTAGATCCAGGAACTCCTACAATGAGCAGTTCTTC. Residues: CSARSRNSYNEQFF.

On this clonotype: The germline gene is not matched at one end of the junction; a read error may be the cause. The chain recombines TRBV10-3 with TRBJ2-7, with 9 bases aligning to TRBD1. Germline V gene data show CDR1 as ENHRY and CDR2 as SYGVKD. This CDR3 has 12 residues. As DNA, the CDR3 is TGTGCCATCAGTGAGGTCTCGGACAGGGGAGGCTTT. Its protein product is CAISEVSDRGGF.

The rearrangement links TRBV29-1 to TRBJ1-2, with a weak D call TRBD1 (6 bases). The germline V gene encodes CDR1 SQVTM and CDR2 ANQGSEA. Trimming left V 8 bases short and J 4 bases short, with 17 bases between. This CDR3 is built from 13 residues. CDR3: CSSGGGRVYGYTF. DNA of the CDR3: TGCAGCTCCGGTGGGGGCAGGGTCTATGGCTACACCTTC.

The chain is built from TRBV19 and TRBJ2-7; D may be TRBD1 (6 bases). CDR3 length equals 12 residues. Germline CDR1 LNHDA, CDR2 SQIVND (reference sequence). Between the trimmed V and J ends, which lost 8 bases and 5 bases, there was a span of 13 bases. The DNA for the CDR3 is TGTGCCAGTGGACAGTTTACTCACGAGCAGTACTTC. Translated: CASGQFTHEQYF.

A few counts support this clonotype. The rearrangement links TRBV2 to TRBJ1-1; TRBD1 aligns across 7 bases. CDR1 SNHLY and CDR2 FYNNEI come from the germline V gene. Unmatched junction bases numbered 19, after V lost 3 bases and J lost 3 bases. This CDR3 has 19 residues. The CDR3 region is CASSDARQGRSRWHTEAFF. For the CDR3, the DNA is TGTGCCAGCAGTGATGCGCGACAGGGAAGGTCCCGATGGCACACTGAAGCTTTCTTT.

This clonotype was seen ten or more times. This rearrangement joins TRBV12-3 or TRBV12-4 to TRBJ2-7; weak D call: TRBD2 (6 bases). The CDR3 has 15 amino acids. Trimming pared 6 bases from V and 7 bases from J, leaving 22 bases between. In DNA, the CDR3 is TGTGCCAGCAGCCCATGGGACGGGAGCTACCTTGAGCAGTACTTC. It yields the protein CASSPWDGSYLEQYF.